The sequence of this T cell receptor beta chain was determined in a study of cytomegalovirus exposure and HLA in healthy donors. Study conclusions and caveats: Most CMV-associated TCR beta chains were later found to appear HLA-restricted. As a later analysis showed, a missense DCLRE1C variant was linked to trimming of TCR beta V- and J-genes.

The study ran its PCR with 60 Vbeta and 13 Jbeta primers. Sequencing was performed with immunoSEQ multiplex PCR; in TCRdb, only in-frame clones are kept and a portion is missing. The sample consists of some 180,000 clones, 75% to 85% of them appearing once. This clone was counted a few times. Antigen unknown. The CDR3 totals 16 residues. Germline values: CDR1 SGHDN, CDR2 FVKESK. The trim removed 4 bases at V and 0 bases at J, leaving 6 bases unmatched. This clonotype was obtained from a man aged 18 to 35 in good health and CMV-seronegative. The chain combines TRBV14 with TRBJ2-1; 7 positions agree with TRBD1. Sequencing used PBMCs. The CDR3 here is CASSLWTGSSYNEQFF. CDR3 nucleotides: TGTGCCAGCAGCCTTTGGACAGGCAGCTCCTACAATGAGCAGTTCTTC.